The T cell receptor beta chain under discussion was sequenced for a study of control samples from healthy donors and cancer patients. V was trimmed by 0 bases and J by 8 bases, leaving 19 bases between them. The CDR3 is made up of 16 amino acids. Germline CDR1 KGHSH, CDR2 LQKENI. Measured with immunoSEQ multiplex PCR; TCRdb has only the in-frame clones, and not every one. The table lists about 180,000 clones, 90% of them singletons, with 1.1% to 1.5% in the top ten. Sequenced input: blood. This receptor was taken from a woman between 50 and 59 years old in good health. J is TRBJ1-2 and V is TRBV18, with a tentative D call TRBD1 (5 bases). CDR3 loop: CASSPPSQGALLGYTF. CDR3 nucleotide sequence: TGTGCCAGCTCACCACCGTCGCAGGGTGCGTTATTGGGCTACACCTTC.